What follows is one TCR beta chain and its context. Its specificity is not known. V lost 5 bases, J lost 6 bases, and 16 bases lay in between. In germline, CDR1 is SGHVS, CDR2 FNYEAQ. This CDR3 spans 14 amino acids. This specimen belongs to a study of T-cell memory formation after mild COVID-19. Whole-study context: Largely donor-specific sequence clusters came from two donors. Regarding the study as a whole: The main location of contracting CD4+ clones was CM and EM, and that of contracting CD8+ clones was EMRA.

Constant-segment primers and 5'RACE yielded cDNA libraries for TCR alpha and TCR beta, each carrying sample barcodes and UMIs. TCRdb called the 5' RACE reads again in MiXCR, with one record for every CDR3 protein. The data contain about 110,000 distinct CDR3 sequences, roughly an eighth of them singletons. The chain joins TRBV7-6 to TRBJ1-1; D unresolved. Sequencing input: PBMCs or a T cell subset sorted from them (not recorded which). This TCR was recovered from an adult woman who had mild COVID-19 (a few samples of this study predate the infection). Cell type and time point are not known. The CDR3 protein is CASSPGGLAAEAFF. In DNA, the CDR3 is TGTGCCAGCAGCCCGGGCGGGCTGGCGGCTGAAGCTTTCTTT.